Listed below are T cell receptor beta chains from one sample, sequenced in a study of cytomegalovirus exposure and HLA in healthy donors. Some clones are missing from TCRdb's copy, which holds only in-frame ones; the method was immunoSEQ multiplex PCR. The data hold around 150,000 clones, with 70% to 85% observed a single time. Sample: PBMCs. The receptors here all came from a man aged 25-40 years in good health and CMV-seropositive. The CDR3 runs from the conserved cysteine through the conserved F or W. D genes are given only for firm matches. A clone size is listed for some rows: how often the clone was seen (once, few, many), or a class if it is expanded.

j_call clone_size d_call v_call cdr3_nt cdr3_aa
TRBJ2-7 . . TRBV27 TGTGCCAGCAGTTTAAACAGGATCTCCTACGAGCAGTACTTC CASSLNRISYEQYF
TRBJ1-4 few . TRBV7-8 TGTGCCAGCAGCCCCACAGGGAAAGAAAAACTGTTTTTT CASSPTGKEKLFF
TRBJ2-1 . . TRBV30 TGTGCCTGGAGTGGGCTAGCGCCCTGGGGTGAGCAGTTCTTC CAWSGLAPWGEQFF
TRBJ1-2 . . TRBV10-3 TGTGCCATCAGTGACAGGCCGCCGCGATACTCTGGCTACACCTTC CAISDRPPRYSGYTF
TRBJ1-2 . TRBD1 TRBV29-1 TGCAGCGTTTGGGTAGGGACAGGAGATGGCTACACCTTC CSVWVGTGDGYTF
TRBJ2-6 . . TRBV6-5 TGTGCCAGCAGTTCCCGGAGGAGCTCTGGGGCCAACGTCCTGACTTTC CASSSRRSSGANVLTF
TRBJ1-1 . . TRBV6-1 TGTGCCAGCAGCCCATCCCGGGATTTCACTGAAGCTTTCTTT CASSPSRDFTEAFF
TRBJ2-7 once TRBD2 TRBV6-5 TGTGCCAGCAGTTACCAGCGGGAGGCCACCTACGAGCAGTACTTC CASSYQREATYEQYF
TRBJ1-4 . . TRBV19 TGTGCCAGTACTAAAGGGGACTTGGGGCTCGGGAAACTGTTTTTT CASTKGDLGLGKLFF
TRBJ2-1 . . TRBV13 TGTGCCAGCAGCTTAAGGGACTCGGGGAATGAGCAGTTCTTC CASSLRDSGNEQFF
TRBJ2-7 . TRBD1 TRBV6-6 TGTGCCAGCAGTCCCCGGGACAGGGGACCCTACGAGCAGTACTTC CASSPRDRGPYEQYF
TRBJ2-7 few . TRBV7-9 TGTGCCAGCAGCTTAGCGCTGACTGCCTACGAGCAGTACTTC CASSLALTAYEQYF
TRBJ2-7 . . TRBV4-2 TGTGCCAGCAGCCAAGCTTTCGACTCCGGCGGGGACGAGCAGTACTTC CASSQAFDSGGDEQYF